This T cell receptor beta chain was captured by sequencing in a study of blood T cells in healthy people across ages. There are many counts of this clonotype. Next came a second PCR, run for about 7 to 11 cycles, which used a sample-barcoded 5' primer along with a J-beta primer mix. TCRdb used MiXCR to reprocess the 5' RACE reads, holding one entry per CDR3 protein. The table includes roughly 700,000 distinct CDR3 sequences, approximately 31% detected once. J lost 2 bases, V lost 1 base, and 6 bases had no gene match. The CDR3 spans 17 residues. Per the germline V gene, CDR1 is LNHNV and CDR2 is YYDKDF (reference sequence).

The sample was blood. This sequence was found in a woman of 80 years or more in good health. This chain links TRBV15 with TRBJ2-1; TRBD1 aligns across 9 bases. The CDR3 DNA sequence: TGTGCCACCAGCAGAGGAACAGGACAGGGGACCTACAATGAGCAGTTCTTC. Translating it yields CATSRGTGQGTYNEQFF.